This is a list of T cell receptor beta chains from one sample in a study of graft-versus-host responses after intestinal transplantation. Their antigen targets remain unknown. Clones were read by immunoSEQ multiplex PCR, and TCRdb kept only the in-frame ones, dropping some. The profile shows approximately 85,000 clones, approximately 90% of them singletons. Here the sequenced sample was unstimulated CD8+ T cells sorted from spleen or lymph node cells, taken before transplant. The receptors come from a human donor who was the organ donor for an intestinal transplant. The CDR3 runs from the conserved cysteine through the conserved F or W. D genes are given only for firm matches. Clone size, where shown, is once, few, many, or a class for clones that have expanded.

J: TRBJ2-7
D: TRBD2
size: -
V: TRBV11-2
CDR3: CASSLSPGGGTRSYEQYF
DNA: TGTGCCAGCAGCTTATCCCCCGGGGGGGGGACGAGGAGTTACGAGCAGTACTTC

J: TRBJ2-7
D: TRBD2
size: -
V: TRBV27
CDR3: CASSLSGGLGSYEQYF
DNA: TGTGCCAGCAGTTTAAGCGGGGGTCTGGGGTCCTACGAGCAGTACTTC

J: TRBJ2-3
D: TRBD2
size: -
V: TRBV6-4
CDR3: CASSYLAGSTDTQYF
DNA: TGTGCCAGCAGTTACCTAGCGGGTAGCACAGATACGCAGTATTTT

J: TRBJ2-3
D: TRBD2
size: -
V: TRBV10-3
CDR3: CATGECGGGDTQYF
DNA: TGTGCCACAGGGGAATGCGGGGGGGGAGATACGCAGTATTTT

J: TRBJ1-2
D: TRBD1
size: once
V: TRBV7-9
CDR3: CASSLDTSRGPYGYTF
DNA: TGTGCCAGCAGCTTAGACACGTCCAGGGGGCCCTATGGCTACACCTTC

J: TRBJ2-2
D: -
size: -
V: TRBV4-1
CDR3: CASSQAAQHTGELFF
DNA: TGCGCCAGCAGCCAAGCAGCCCAGCACACCGGGGAGCTGTTTTTT

J: TRBJ2-7
D: -
size: -
V: TRBV7-8
CDR3: CASSLGADHSNYEQYF
DNA: TGTGCCAGCAGCTTAGGGGCGGACCACTCCAATTACGAGCAGTACTTC

J: TRBJ1-1
D: -
size: -
V: TRBV27
CDR3: CASSSRKQTEAFF
DNA: TGTGCCAGCAGCTCCAGAAAACAAACTGAAGCTTTCTTT

J: TRBJ1-3
D: -
size: -
V: TRBV5-6
CDR3: CASSLAGVSGNTIYF
DNA: TGTGCCAGCAGCTTGGCGGGAGTCTCTGGAAACACCATATATTTT

J: TRBJ1-3
D: TRBD1
size: -
V: TRBV6-5
CDR3: CASSGGQGTGNTIYF
DNA: TGTGCCAGCAGTGGGGGACAGGGGACTGGAAACACCATATATTTT

J: TRBJ1-5
D: TRBD1
size: -
V: TRBV19
CDR3: CASSPGTGENQPQHF
DNA: TGTGCCAGTAGTCCGGGGACAGGGGAAAATCAGCCCCAGCATTTT

J: TRBJ2-2
D: TRBD2
size: -
V: TRBV19
CDR3: CASSLGGVYGGTGELFF
DNA: TGTGCCAGTAGTCTCGGCGGAGTCTACGGGGGGACCGGGGAGCTGTTTTTT

J: TRBJ2-5
D: -
size: -
V: TRBV11-2
CDR3: CASSFRRWGDQETQYF
DNA: TGTGCCAGCAGCTTCAGGAGGTGGGGAGATCAGGAGACCCAGTACTTC

J: TRBJ1-3
D: TRBD1
size: -
V: TRBV11-2
CDR3: CASRLPGQGSGNTIYF
DNA: TGTGCCAGCAGGTTACCGGGACAGGGCTCTGGAAACACCATATATTTT

J: TRBJ2-7
D: -
size: once
V: TRBV4-1
CDR3: CASSQAYGTDSSYEQYF
DNA: TGCGCCAGCAGCCAAGCATACGGGACGGACAGCTCCTACGAGCAGTACTTC

J: TRBJ2-2
D: -
size: -
V: TRBV7-9
CDR3: CASSSFTGELFF
DNA: TGTGCCAGCAGCAGTTTCACCGGGGAGCTGTTTTTT

J: TRBJ1-1
D: -
size: -
V: TRBV14
CDR3: CASTPPGGAAFF
DNA: TGTGCCAGCACCCCCCCTGGAGGAGCAGCTTTCTTT

J: TRBJ2-7
D: -
size: -
V: TRBV27
CDR3: CASSVQATGYEQYF
DNA: TGTGCCAGCAGTGTACAGGCGACCGGTTACGAGCAGTACTTC

J: TRBJ2-5
D: -
size: -
V: TRBV4-1
CDR3: CASSQERSPEETQYF
DNA: TGCGCCAGCAGCCAAGAAAGAAGTCCCGAAGAGACCCAGTACTTC

J: TRBJ2-5
D: -
size: once
V: TRBV27
CDR3: CASSALPQETQYF
DNA: TGTGCCAGCAGTGCCCTCCCACAAGAGACCCAGTACTTC

J: TRBJ2-7
D: -
size: -
V: TRBV28
CDR3: CASSLSLHGPLWYEQYF
DNA: TGTGCCAGCAGTTTATCCCTCCACGGACCTCTCTGGTACGAGCAGTACTTC

J: TRBJ1-1
D: -
size: -
V: TRBV13
CDR3: CASSLSGSLKAFF
DNA: TGTGCCAGCAGCTTATCAGGCAGTTTGAAAGCTTTCTTT

J: TRBJ2-1
D: -
size: few
V: TRBV2
CDR3: CASSGGRMTYNEQFF
DNA: TGTGCCAGCAGCGGGGGCCGGATGACCTACAATGAGCAGTTCTTC

J: TRBJ2-1
D: TRBD2
size: -
V: TRBV5-1
CDR3: CASTVGRAGSPGNEQFF
DNA: TGCGCCAGCACCGTCGGGAGGGCGGGCTCGCCGGGCAATGAGCAGTTCTTC

J: TRBJ2-7
D: -
size: -
V: TRBV4-1
CDR3: CASSQDRGGGSSYEQYF
DNA: TGCGCCAGCAGCCAAGATCGGGGCGGGGGCAGCTCCTACGAGCAGTACTTC

J: TRBJ1-2
D: -
size: -
V: TRBV4-1
CDR3: CASSQVMAGKGGYTF
DNA: TGCGCCAGCAGCCAAGTCATGGCAGGAAAGGGTGGCTACACCTTC

J: TRBJ1-2
D: -
size: -
V: TRBV19
CDR3: CASSNGVEGYTF
DNA: TGTGCCAGTAGTAACGGGGTGGAAGGCTACACCTTC

J: TRBJ1-1
D: -
size: -
V: TRBV29-1
CDR3: CSAGQRTEAFF
DNA: TGCAGCGCTGGGCAGAGAACTGAAGCTTTCTTT

J: TRBJ1-2
D: -
size: once
V: TRBV5-4
CDR3: CASSLARGGNFYGYTF
DNA: TGTGCCAGCAGCTTAGCGCGGGGAGGGAATTTTTATGGCTACACCTTC

J: TRBJ1-1
D: -
size: -
V: TRBV10-2
CDR3: CASSLGTEAFF
DNA: TGCGCCAGCAGCCTGGGCACTGAAGCTTTCTTT

J: TRBJ2-7
D: -
size: -
V: TRBV5-5
CDR3: CASSLAETVYEQYF
DNA: TGTGCCAGCAGCTTGGCCGAGACCGTATACGAGCAGTACTTC

J: TRBJ2-1
D: TRBD2
size: -
V: TRBV10-3
CDR3: CAISETAGAYNEQFF
DNA: TGTGCCATCAGTGAGACAGCGGGAGCGTACAATGAGCAGTTCTTC

J: TRBJ2-7
D: -
size: once
V: TRBV5-4
CDR3: CASSSPMAVEQYF
DNA: TGTGCCAGCAGCTCACCTATGGCTGTCGAGCAGTACTTC

J: TRBJ2-5
D: TRBD2
size: -
V: TRBV30
CDR3: CAWRPGLAGGGGETQYF
DNA: TGTGCCTGGAGGCCGGGACTAGCGGGAGGGGGGGGAGAGACCCAGTACTTC

J: TRBJ1-5
D: -
size: -
V: TRBV30
CDR3: CAWSAGAHSNQPQHF
DNA: TGTGCCTGGAGTGCGGGGGCCCATAGCAATCAGCCCCAGCATTTT

J: TRBJ1-1
D: -
size: -
V: TRBV4-1
CDR3: CASSQAPNTEAFF
DNA: TGCGCCAGCAGCCAAGCCCCGAACACTGAAGCTTTCTTT

J: TRBJ2-1
D: TRBD2
size: -
V: TRBV29-1
CDR3: CSAGTSELSEQFF
DNA: TGCAGCGCCGGGACTAGCGAGTTGAGTGAGCAGTTCTTC

J: TRBJ2-1
D: TRBD2
size: -
V: TRBV7-2
CDR3: CASSLTSGNNEQFF
DNA: TGTGCCAGCAGCTTGACTAGCGGAAACAATGAGCAGTTCTTC

J: TRBJ1-3
D: -
size: -
V: TRBV7-3
CDR3: CASSLMGGPGNTIYF
DNA: TGTGCCAGCAGCTTAATGGGGGGACCTGGAAACACCATATATTTT

J: TRBJ2-1
D: -
size: -
V: TRBV9
CDR3: CASSVNPNEQFF
DNA: TGTGCCAGCAGCGTTAACCCCAATGAGCAGTTCTTC

J: TRBJ2-7
D: TRBD2
size: -
V: TRBV6-5
CDR3: CASSLTGTSGLYEQYF
DNA: TGTGCCAGCAGTTTGACCGGGACTAGCGGACTCTACGAGCAGTACTTC

J: TRBJ2-1
D: -
size: -
V: TRBV7-9
CDR3: CASSRRTGNEQFF
DNA: TGTGCCAGCAGCAGAAGGACCGGGAATGAGCAGTTCTTC

J: TRBJ1-1
D: -
size: -
V: TRBV5-1
CDR3: CASSLWGQGHTEAFF
DNA: TGCGCCAGCAGCTTGTGGGGGCAGGGCCACACTGAAGCTTTCTTT

J: TRBJ2-7
D: TRBD1
size: once
V: TRBV5-4
CDR3: CASSRQGNEQYF
DNA: TGTGCCAGCAGCCGACAGGGGAACGAGCAGTACTTC

J: TRBJ2-3
D: -
size: -
V: TRBV5-5
CDR3: CASSSPGTTVADTQYF
DNA: TGTGCCAGCAGCTCACCTGGTACCACAGTGGCAGATACGCAGTATTTT

J: TRBJ1-2
D: -
size: -
V: TRBV19
CDR3: CASTTANYGYTF
DNA: TGTGCCAGTACCACAGCTAACTATGGCTACACCTTC

J: TRBJ2-7
D: -
size: few
V: TRBV7-9
CDR3: CASSPTGVYEQYF
DNA: TGTGCCAGCAGCCCGACAGGTGTCTACGAGCAGTACTTC

J: TRBJ1-5
D: TRBD1
size: -
V: TRBV27
CDR3: CASSFSSGGFNQPQHF
DNA: TGTGCCAGCAGTTTCAGTTCAGGGGGATTCAATCAGCCCCAGCATTTT

J: TRBJ2-5
D: -
size: few
V: TRBV2
CDR3: CASSEAQHPETQYF
DNA: TGTGCCAGCAGTGAAGCGCAGCATCCAGAGACCCAGTACTTC

J: TRBJ2-7
D: -
size: -
V: TRBV19
CDR3: CASSPTSDSYEQYF
DNA: TGTGCCAGTAGTCCGACTAGTGACTCCTACGAGCAGTACTTC

J: TRBJ2-7
D: TRBD1
size: medium-sized
V: TRBV5-5
CDR3: CASSLNPGTEDYEQYF
DNA: TGTGCCAGCAGCTTAAACCCTGGGACAGAGGATTACGAGCAGTACTTC

J: TRBJ1-4
D: -
size: once
V: TRBV25-1
CDR3: CASSEVWQGKEKLFF
DNA: TGTGCCAGCAGTGAGGTTTGGCAGGGAAAGGAAAAACTGTTTTTT

J: TRBJ2-7
D: -
size: -
V: TRBV13
CDR3: CASSLALEQYF
DNA: TGTGCCAGCAGCTTAGCCTTGGAGCAGTACTTC

J: TRBJ2-1
D: TRBD2
size: -
V: TRBV6-5
CDR3: CASSLTSGVYNEQFF
DNA: TGTGCCAGCAGTTTGACTAGCGGAGTCTACAATGAGCAGTTCTTC

J: TRBJ1-3
D: TRBD1
size: -
V: TRBV13
CDR3: CASSLNQGGLYTGNTIYF
DNA: TGTGCCAGCAGCCTAAATCAGGGGGGGCTTTATACTGGAAACACCATATATTTT